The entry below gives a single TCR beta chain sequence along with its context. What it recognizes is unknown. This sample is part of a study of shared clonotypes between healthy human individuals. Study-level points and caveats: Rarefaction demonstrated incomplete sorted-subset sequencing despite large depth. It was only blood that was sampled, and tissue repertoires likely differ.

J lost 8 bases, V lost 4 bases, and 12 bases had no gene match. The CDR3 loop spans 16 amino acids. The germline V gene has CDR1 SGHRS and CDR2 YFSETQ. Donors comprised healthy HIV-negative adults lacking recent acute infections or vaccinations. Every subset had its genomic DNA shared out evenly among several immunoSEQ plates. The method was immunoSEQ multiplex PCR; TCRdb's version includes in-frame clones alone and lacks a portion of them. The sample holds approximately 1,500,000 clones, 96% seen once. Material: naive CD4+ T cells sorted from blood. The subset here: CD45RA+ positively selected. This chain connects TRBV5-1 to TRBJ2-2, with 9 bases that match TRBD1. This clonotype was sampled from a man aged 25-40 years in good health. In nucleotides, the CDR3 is TGCGCCAGCAGCACGACCGGGACAGGGACCACTGGGGAGCTGTTTTTT. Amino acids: CASSTTGTGTTGELFF.